This T cell receptor beta chain stems from a study of shared clonotypes between healthy human individuals. Study-level findings and limits: Genetic and exposure-history diversity was limited by the few donors.

V trimming: 0 bases; J trimming: 3 bases; junction bases outside the gene matches: 2. Germline-derived CDR1 and CDR2 are SGHTS and YDEGEE. The CDR3 is 15 amino acids. Assay: immunoSEQ multiplex PCR; the TCRdb copy retains only in-frame clones and omits some. The table includes under 600,000 clones, approximately 97% detected once. Details on this clone: Its target is unknown.

Sequencing was done on a sample of naive CD4+ T cells sorted from blood. Subset given: CD45RA+ positively selected. The source of this sequence is a woman in her 30s in good health. This chain joins TRBV5-8 and TRBJ2-2, with TRBD2 matching 7 bases. CDR3: CASSLEGLHTGELFF. The CDR3 nucleotides read TGTGCCAGCAGCTTGGAGGGACTACACACCGGGGAGCTGTTTTTT. Full variable domain (remainder filled in from reference TRBV5-8 and TRBJ2-2): EAGVTQSPTHLIKTRGQQATLRCSPISGHTSVYWYQQALGLGLQFLLWYDEGEERNRGNFPPRFSGRQFPNYSSELNVNALELEDSALYLCASSLEGLHTGELFFGEGSRLTVL.